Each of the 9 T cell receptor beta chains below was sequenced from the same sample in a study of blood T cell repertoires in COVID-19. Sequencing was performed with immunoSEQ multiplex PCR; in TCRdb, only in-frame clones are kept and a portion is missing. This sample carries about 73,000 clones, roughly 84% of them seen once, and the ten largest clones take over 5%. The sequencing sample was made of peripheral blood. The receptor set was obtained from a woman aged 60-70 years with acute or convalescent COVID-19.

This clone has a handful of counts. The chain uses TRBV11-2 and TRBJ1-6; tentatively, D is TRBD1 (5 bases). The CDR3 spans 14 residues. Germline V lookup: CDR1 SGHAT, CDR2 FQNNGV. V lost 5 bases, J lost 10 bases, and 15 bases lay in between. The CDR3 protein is CASSTRQLGSPLHF. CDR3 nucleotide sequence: TGTGCCAGCAGCACCCGACAGTTGGGCTCACCCCTCCACTTT.

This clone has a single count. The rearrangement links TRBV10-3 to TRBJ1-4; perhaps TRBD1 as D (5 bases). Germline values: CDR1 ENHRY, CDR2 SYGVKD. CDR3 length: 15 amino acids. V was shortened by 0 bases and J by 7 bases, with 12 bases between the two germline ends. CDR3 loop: CAISESGQQAEKLFF. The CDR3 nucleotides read TGTGCCATCAGTGAGTCGGGGCAGCAGGCTGAAAAACTGTTTTTT.

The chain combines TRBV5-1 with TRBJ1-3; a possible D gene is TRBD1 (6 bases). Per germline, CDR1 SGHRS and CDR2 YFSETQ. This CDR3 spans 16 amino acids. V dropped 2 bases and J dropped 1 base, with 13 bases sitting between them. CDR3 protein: CASSLNQQGSGNTIYF. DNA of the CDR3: TGCGCCAGCAGCTTAAATCAACAGGGATCTGGAAACACCATATATTTT.

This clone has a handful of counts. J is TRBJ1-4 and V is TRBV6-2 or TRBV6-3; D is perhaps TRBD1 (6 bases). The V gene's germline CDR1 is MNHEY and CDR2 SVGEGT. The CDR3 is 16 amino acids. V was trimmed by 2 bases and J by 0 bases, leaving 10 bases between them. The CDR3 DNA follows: TGTGCCAGCAGTTACGGGACACTCACAACTAATGAAAAACTGTTTTTT. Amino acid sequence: CASSYGTLTTNEKLFF.

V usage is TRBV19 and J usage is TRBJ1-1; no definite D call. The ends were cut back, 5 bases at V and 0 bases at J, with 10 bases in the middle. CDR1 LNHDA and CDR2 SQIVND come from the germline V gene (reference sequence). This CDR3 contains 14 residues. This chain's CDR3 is CASSGRELNTEAFF. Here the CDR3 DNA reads TGTGCCAGTAGTGGTAGGGAGCTGAACACTGAAGCTTTCTTT.

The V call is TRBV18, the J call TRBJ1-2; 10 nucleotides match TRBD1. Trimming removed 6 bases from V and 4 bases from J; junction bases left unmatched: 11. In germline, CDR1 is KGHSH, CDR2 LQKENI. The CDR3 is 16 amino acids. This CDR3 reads CASSHPTGGVFYGYTF. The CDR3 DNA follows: TGTGCCAGCTCCCATCCGACAGGGGGCGTATTCTATGGCTACACCTTC.

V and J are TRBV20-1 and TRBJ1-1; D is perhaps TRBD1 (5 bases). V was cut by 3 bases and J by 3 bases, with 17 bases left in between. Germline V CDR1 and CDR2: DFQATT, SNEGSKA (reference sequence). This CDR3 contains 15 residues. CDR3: CSASFRGGTDTEAFF. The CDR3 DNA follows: TGCAGTGCTAGTTTTCGCGGGGGAACGGACACTGAAGCTTTCTTT.

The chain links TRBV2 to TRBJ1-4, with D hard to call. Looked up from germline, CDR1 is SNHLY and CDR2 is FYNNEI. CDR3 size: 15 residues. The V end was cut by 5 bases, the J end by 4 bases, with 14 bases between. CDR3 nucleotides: TGTGCCAGCAGTAAGGCCGGGTCTTATAATGAAAAACTGTTTTTT. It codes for CASSKAGSYNEKLFF. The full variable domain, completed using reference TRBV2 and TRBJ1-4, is EPEVTQTPSHQVTQMGQEVILRCVPISNHLYFYWYRQILGQKVEFLVSFYNNEISEKSEIFDDQFSVERPDGSNFTLKIRSTKLEDSAMYFCASSKAGSYNEKLFFGSGTQLSVL.

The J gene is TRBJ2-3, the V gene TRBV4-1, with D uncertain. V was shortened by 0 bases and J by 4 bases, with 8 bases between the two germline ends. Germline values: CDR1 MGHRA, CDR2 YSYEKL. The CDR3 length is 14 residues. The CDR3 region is CASSQDLAADTQYF. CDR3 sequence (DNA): TGCGCCAGCAGCCAAGATCTTGCGGCAGATACGCAGTATTTT.